Below are 10 T cell receptor beta chains sequenced from a single sample in a study of cytomegalovirus exposure and HLA in healthy donors. The study ran its PCR with 60 Vbeta and 13 Jbeta primers. This table comes from immunoSEQ multiplex PCR, and its TCRdb copy is limited to in-frame clones, with some not included. The table records 150,000 to 200,000 clones, 60% to 80% of them present only once. Sequencing was done on a sample of PBMCs. These receptors all come from a male donor in good health and CMV-seronegative.

The chain uses TRBV18 and TRBJ1-4, with 12 nucleotides matching TRBD1. V trimming: 2 bases; J trimming: 6 bases; junction bases outside the gene matches: 1. Germline CDR1 is KGHSH and CDR2 is LQKENI. CDR3 length equals 15 residues. CDR3 amino acids: CASSPGTGGYEKLFF. CDR3 in DNA: TGTGCCAGCTCACCAGGGACAGGGGGCTATGAAAAACTGTTTTTT.

V is TRBV11-2 and J is TRBJ2-2; D call uncertain. V lost 1 base and J lost 1, with 7 bases in between. This CDR3 has 15 amino acids. Germline CDR1 is SGHAT and CDR2 is FQNNGV. CDR3 residues: CASSLVPGNTGELFF. As DNA, the CDR3 is TGTGCCAGCAGCTTAGTTCCGGGGAACACCGGGGAGCTGTTTTTT.

The V gene is TRBV10-3, the J gene TRBJ1-1; tentative D call: TRBD1 (6 bases). The germline V gene encodes CDR1 ENHRY and CDR2 SYGVKD. CDR3 size: 14 residues. V was trimmed by 6 bases and J by 1 base, leaving 12 bases between them. The CDR3: CAISDATGNTEAFF. The CDR3, as DNA: TGTGCCATCAGCGACGCGACAGGGAACACTGAAGCTTTCTTT.

The V gene is TRBV2, the J gene TRBJ2-7, with a weak D call TRBD1 (5 bases). Trimming took 6 bases from V and 2 from J, leaving 11 bases between them. The germline CDR1 and CDR2 sequences are SNHLY and FYNNEI. The CDR3 consists of 13 residues. The CDR3 protein is CASSSGQTYEQYF. In DNA form, the CDR3 reads TGTGCCAGCAGCTCCGGACAAACCTACGAGCAGTACTTC.

The chain combines TRBV21-1 with TRBJ1-5; the table names TRBD1, a call not compared with the DNA. TRBV21-1 has pseudogene status. CDR3 length: 16 residues. This CDR3 reads CASSKKADSRFGPQHF. The DNA for the CDR3 is TGTGCCAGCAGCAAAAAAGCCGACAGTAGGTTTGGGCCCCAGCATTTT.

The chain joins TRBV9 to TRBJ1-4; D is perhaps TRBD1 (5 bases). CDR1 and CDR2 (germline): SGDLS, YYNGEE. The CDR3 has 16 amino acids. The V gene lost 3 bases and the J gene lost 2 bases, with 14 bases spanning the gap. CDR3 sequence (DNA): TGTGCCAGCAGCGCCAGGCAGGGTAACACTAATGAAAAACTGTTTTTT. Translation gives CASSARQGNTNEKLFF.

The gene calls are TRBV2 and TRBJ1-3; D is unclear. The CDR3 is 14 residues long. V dropped 7 bases and J dropped 0 bases, with 10 bases sitting between them. Germline-derived CDR1 and CDR2 are SNHLY and FYNNEI. The CDR3 nucleotides read TGTGCCAGCAATCGAGGAGACTCTGGAAACACCATATATTTT. Protein sequence: CASNRGDSGNTIYF.

J is TRBJ1-1 and V is TRBV6-5; no firm D call. The CDR3 runs 16 residues. V was clipped by 1 base and J by 3 bases, with 15 bases between them. Germline CDR1 reads MNHEY; CDR2 reads SVGAGI. For the CDR3, the DNA is TGTGCCAGCAGTTACTTGGCAGAAAATCGCTACACTGAAGCTTTCTTT. It yields the protein CASSYLAENRYTEAFF.

This sequence joins TRBV28 and TRBJ2-3; 11 positions match TRBD2. Germline assignment: CDR1 MDHEN and CDR2 SYDVKM. V lost 5 bases, J lost 5 bases, and 9 bases stayed unmatched. The CDR3 has 16 amino acids. The CDR3 protein is CASSHGTSGPLDTQYF. CDR3 nucleotides: TGTGCCAGCAGTCATGGGACTAGCGGCCCTCTAGATACGCAGTATTTT.

This clone has just one count. This chain links TRBV4-1 with TRBJ2-4; D is undetermined. In germline, CDR1 is MGHRA, CDR2 YSYEKL. Trimming left V 0 bases short and J 6 bases short, with 15 bases between. The CDR3 has 16 amino acids. CDR3 coding DNA: TGCGCCAGCAGCCAAGACTTCCCGGGTGCTGGAAACATTCAGTACTTC. Encoded protein: CASSQDFPGAGNIQYF.